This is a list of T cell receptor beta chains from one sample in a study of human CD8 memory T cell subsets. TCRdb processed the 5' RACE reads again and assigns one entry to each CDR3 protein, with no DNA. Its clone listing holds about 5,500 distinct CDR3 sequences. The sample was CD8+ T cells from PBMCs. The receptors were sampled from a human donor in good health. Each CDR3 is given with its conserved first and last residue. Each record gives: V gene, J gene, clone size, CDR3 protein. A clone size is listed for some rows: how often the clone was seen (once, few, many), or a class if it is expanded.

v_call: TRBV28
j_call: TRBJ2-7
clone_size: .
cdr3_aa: CASSSGQSSYEQYF

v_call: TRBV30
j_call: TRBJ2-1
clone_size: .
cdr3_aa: CAWSPGDEQFF

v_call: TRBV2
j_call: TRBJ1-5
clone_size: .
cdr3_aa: CASSETGSNNQPQHF

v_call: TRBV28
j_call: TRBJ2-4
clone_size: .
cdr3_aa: CASSSTGGVVAKNIQYF

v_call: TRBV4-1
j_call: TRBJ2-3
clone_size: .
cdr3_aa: CASSQGTSGSTDTQYF

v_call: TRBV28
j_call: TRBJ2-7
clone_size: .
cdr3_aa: CASQAGPYEQYF

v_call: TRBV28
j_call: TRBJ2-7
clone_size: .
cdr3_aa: CASIPTISTYEQYF

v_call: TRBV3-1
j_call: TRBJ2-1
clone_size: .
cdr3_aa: CASSQDRAGATDEQFF

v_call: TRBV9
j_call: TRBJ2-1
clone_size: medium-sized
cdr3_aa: CASSVGAGGRDEQFF

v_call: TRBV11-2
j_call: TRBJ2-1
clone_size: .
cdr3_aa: CASSLISGLAGEGNNEQFF

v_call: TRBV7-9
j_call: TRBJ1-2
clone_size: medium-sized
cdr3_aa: CASSWSEAGVDGYTF

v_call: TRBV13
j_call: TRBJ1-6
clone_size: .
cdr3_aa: CASSLRGAKFNSPLHF

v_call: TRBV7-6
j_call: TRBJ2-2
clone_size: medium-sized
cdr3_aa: CASSGGGGGRLFF

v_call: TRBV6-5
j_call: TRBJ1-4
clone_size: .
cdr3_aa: CASSYSTGGKLFF

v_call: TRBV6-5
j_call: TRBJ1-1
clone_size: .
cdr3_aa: CASSPFGNTEAFF

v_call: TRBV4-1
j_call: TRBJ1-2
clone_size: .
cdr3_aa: CASSQDLGRGRQGNGYTF

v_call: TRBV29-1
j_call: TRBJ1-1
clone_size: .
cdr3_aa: CSVHTRQGPNTEAFF

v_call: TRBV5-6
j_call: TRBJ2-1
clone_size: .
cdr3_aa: CASSLEDRAEQFF

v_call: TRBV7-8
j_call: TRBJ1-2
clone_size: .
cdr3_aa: CASSLDGRDGYTF